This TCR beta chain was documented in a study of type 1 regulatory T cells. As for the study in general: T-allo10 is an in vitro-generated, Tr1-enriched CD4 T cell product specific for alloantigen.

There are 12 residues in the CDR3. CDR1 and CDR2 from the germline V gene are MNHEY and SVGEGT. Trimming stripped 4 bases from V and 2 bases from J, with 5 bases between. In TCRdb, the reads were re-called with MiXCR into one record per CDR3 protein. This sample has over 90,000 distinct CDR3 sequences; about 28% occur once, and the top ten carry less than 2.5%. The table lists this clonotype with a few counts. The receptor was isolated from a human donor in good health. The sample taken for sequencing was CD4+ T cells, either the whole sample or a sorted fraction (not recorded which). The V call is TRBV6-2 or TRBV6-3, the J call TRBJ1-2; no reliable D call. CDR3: CASSLWNYGYTF. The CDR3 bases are TGTGCCAGCAGTTTGTGGAACTATGGCTACACCTTC.